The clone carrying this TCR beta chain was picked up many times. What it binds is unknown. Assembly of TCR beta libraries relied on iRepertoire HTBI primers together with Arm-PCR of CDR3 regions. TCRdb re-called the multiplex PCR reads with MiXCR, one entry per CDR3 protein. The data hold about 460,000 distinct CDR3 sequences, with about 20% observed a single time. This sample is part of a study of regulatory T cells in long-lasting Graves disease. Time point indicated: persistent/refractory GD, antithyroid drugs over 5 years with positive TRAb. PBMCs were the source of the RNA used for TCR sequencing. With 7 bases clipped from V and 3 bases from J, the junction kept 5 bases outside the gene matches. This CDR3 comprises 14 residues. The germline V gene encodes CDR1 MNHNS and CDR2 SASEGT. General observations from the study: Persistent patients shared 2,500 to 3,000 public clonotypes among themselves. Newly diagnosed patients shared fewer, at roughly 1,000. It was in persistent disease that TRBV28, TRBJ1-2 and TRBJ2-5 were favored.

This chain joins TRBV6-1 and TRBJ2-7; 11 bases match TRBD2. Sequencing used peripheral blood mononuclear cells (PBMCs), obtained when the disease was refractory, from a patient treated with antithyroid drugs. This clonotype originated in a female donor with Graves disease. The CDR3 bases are TGTGCCAGCACTATAGCGGGGGGGTTCTACGAGCAGTACTTC. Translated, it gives CASTIAGGFYEQYF.